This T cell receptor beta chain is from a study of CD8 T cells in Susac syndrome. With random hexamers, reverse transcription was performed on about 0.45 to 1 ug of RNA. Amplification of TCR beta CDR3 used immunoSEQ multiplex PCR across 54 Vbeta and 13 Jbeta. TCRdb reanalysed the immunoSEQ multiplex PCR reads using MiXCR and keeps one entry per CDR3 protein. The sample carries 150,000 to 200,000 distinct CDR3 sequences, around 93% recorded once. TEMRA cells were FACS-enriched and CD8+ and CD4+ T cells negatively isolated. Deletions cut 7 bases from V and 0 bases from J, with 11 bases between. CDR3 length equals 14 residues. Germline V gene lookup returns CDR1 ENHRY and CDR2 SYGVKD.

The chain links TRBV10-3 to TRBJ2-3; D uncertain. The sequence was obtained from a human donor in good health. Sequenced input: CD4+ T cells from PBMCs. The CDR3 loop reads CAIKVLDSTDTQYF. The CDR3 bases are TGTGCCATCAAGGTCCTCGACAGCACAGATACGCAGTATTTT.